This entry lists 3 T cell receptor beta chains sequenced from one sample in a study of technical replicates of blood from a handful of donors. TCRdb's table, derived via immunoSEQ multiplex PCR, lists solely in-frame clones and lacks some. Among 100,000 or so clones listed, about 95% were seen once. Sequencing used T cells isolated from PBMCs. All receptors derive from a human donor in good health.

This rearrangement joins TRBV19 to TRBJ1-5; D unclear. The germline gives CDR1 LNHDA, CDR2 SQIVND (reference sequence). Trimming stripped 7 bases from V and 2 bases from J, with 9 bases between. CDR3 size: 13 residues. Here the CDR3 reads CASTNTGNQPQHF. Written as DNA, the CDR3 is TGTGCCAGTACCAATACAGGCAATCAGCCCCAGCATTTT.

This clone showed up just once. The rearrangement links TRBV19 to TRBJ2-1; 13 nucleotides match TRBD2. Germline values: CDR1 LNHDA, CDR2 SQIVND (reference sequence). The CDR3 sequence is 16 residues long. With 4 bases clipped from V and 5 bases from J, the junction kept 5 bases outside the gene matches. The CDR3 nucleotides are TGTGCCAGTAGTACTCTAGGACTAGCGGGAGACAATGAGCAGTTCTTC. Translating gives CASSTLGLAGDNEQFF.

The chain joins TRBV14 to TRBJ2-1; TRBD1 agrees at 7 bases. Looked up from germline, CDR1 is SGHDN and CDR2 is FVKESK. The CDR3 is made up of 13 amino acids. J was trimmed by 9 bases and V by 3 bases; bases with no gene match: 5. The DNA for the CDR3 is TGTGCCAGCAGCCAGGACAGGTTTATTGAGCAGTTCTTC. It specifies CASSQDRFIEQFF.